Listed below are T cell receptor beta chains from one sample, sequenced in a study of cytomegalovirus exposure and HLA in healthy donors. Assay: immunoSEQ multiplex PCR; the TCRdb copy retains only in-frame clones and omits some. The sample records approximately 170,000 clones, 65% to 80% being singletons. The sequencing sample was made of PBMCs. Every receptor here comes from a middle-aged woman in good health and CMV-seropositive. The CDR3 runs from the conserved cysteine through the conserved F or W. Fields, in order: V gene, D gene, clone size, J gene, CDR3 protein, CDR3 DNA. D genes are given only for firm matches. Clone size is given for some rows only: seen once, a few or many times, or a class if the clone is expanded.

TRBV5-8,TRBD2,-,TRBJ2-1,CASSLAAGGPSSEQFF,TGTGCCAGCAGCTTGGCGGCGGGAGGGCCATCAAGTGAGCAGTTCTTC
TRBV19,TRBD1,-,TRBJ2-2,CASLLTGETLTGELFF,TGTGCCAGCCTTTTGACAGGGGAAACTCTCACCGGGGAGCTGTTTTTT
TRBV2,-,-,TRBJ2-7,CASQGQPSSYEQYF,TGTGCCAGCCAGGGACAACCGAGCTCCTACGAGCAGTACTTC
TRBV2,TRBD2,-,TRBJ2-2,CASSELAGGHTGELFF,TGTGCCAGCAGTGAACTAGCGGGAGGGCACACCGGGGAGCTGTTTTTT
TRBV9,TRBD1,-,TRBJ2-5,CASSVRQGAQETQYF,TGTGCCAGCAGCGTCCGACAGGGCGCCCAAGAGACCCAGTACTTC
TRBV9,TRBD2,-,TRBJ2-2,CASSVVGSGRGNTGELFF,TGTGCCAGCAGCGTAGTTGGATCGGGGAGGGGGAACACCGGGGAGCTGTTTTTT
TRBV6-5,-,-,TRBJ2-5,CASSYQWGEETQYF,TGTGCCAGCAGTTACCAGTGGGGAGAAGAGACCCAGTACTTC
TRBV19,TRBD1,-,TRBJ2-5,CASSTTGSVETQYF,TGTGCCAGTAGTACGACAGGGTCGGTGGAGACCCAGTACTTC
TRBV5-4,-,once,TRBJ2-7,CASSLVGTGSSYEQYF,TGTGCCAGCAGCTTGGTAGGGACTGGAAGCTCCTACGAGCAGTACTTC
TRBV5-4,TRBD1,-,TRBJ1-1,CASSLGRTGVNTEAFF,TGTGCCAGCAGCTTGGGGCGGACAGGGGTGAACACTGAAGCTTTCTTT
TRBV5-4,-,-,TRBJ2-7,CASSLRGSYEQYF,TGTGCCAGCAGCTTGCGGGGTTCCTACGAGCAGTACTTC
TRBV7-2,-,-,TRBJ1-1,CASSPSKAQGGTEAFF,TGTGCCAGCAGCCCGAGTAAGGCTCAGGGTGGAACTGAAGCTTTCTTT
TRBV19,-,-,TRBJ2-7,CASSIGTATYEQYF,TGTGCCAGTAGTATAGGGACAGCTACCTACGAGCAGTACTTC
TRBV18,TRBD2,-,TRBJ2-5,CASSPLPSGGAQETQYF,TGTGCCAGCTCACCACTTCCTAGCGGGGGGGCCCAAGAGACCCAGTACTTC
TRBV4-3,-,-,TRBJ2-3,CASSPRGVGDTQYF,TGCGCCAGCAGCCCCAGGGGAGTTGGAGATACGCAGTATTTT
TRBV19,TRBD1,-,TRBJ2-7,CVSNSGGEPSYEQYF,TGTGTCAGTAATTCAGGGGGCGAACCCTCCTACGAGCAGTACTTC
TRBV19,-,once,TRBJ2-2,CASTPFLSNTGELFF,TGTGCCAGTACCCCATTCCTTAGTAACACCGGGGAGCTGTTTTTT
TRBV19,-,-,TRBJ1-1,CASSWGSGNTEAFF,TGTGCCAGTAGTTGGGGATCGGGAAACACTGAAGCTTTCTTT
TRBV5-4,TRBD2,-,TRBJ2-2,CASGWTSGTGELFF,TGTGCCAGCGGATGGACTAGTGGGACCGGGGAGCTGTTTTTT
TRBV5-4,TRBD2,-,TRBJ2-7,CASSTRLTSGGPSYEQYF,TGTGCCAGCAGCACGCGACTGACTAGCGGGGGCCCTTCCTACGAGCAGTACTTC
TRBV30,TRBD1,once,TRBJ1-5,CAWSETGVQPQHF,TGTGCCTGGAGTGAAACAGGGGTTCAGCCCCAGCATTTT
TRBV18,-,-,TRBJ2-1,CASSPPGSSYNEQFF,TGTGCCAGCTCACCCCCCGGGAGCTCCTACAATGAGCAGTTCTTC
TRBV6-4,TRBD1,once,TRBJ1-1,CASKEGAANTEAFF,TGTGCCAGCAAAGAGGGGGCGGCCAACACTGAAGCTTTCTTT
TRBV21-1,-,-,TRBJ2-1,CASSKGSGRADNEQFF,TGTGCCAGCAGCAAAGGGAGCGGGAGGGCCGACAATGAGCAGTTCTTC
TRBV2,-,-,TRBJ1-5,CASSPSLLNQPQHF,TGTGCCAGCAGTCCCTCACTCCTTAATCAGCCCCAGCATTTT